A selection of T cell receptor beta chains follows, all from one sample in a study of CD8 T cells in ankylosing spondylitis. In TCRdb, the 5' RACE reads were re-called with MiXCR into one record per CDR3 protein. Among about 96,000 distinct CDR3 sequences listed, roughly 9.6% were seen once. The sequencing sample was made of blood, either unsorted or a sorted T cell fraction (not recorded which). These receptors came from a male donor with ankylosing spondylitis or in good health (not recorded which). The CDR3 runs from the conserved cysteine through the conserved F or W. The D gene is left open where the match is weak. A clone size is listed for some rows: how often the clone was seen (once, few, many), or a class if it is expanded.

V gene	D gene	clone size	J gene	CDR3 protein	CDR3 DNA
TRBV13	TRBD2	-	TRBJ2-3	CASSRGGARSWDTQYF	TGTGCCAGCAGCCGCGGGGGGGCCCGCTCCTGGGATACGCAGTATTTT
TRBV6-5	-	-	TRBJ1-1	CASMATALNTEAFF	TGTGCCAGCATGGCGACAGCCTTGAACACTGAAGCTTTCTTT
TRBV12-3/TRBV12-4	-	many	TRBJ1-2	CASSFGGIDYGYTF	TGTGCCAGCAGTTTTGGAGGGATTGACTATGGCTACACCTTC
TRBV5-4	TRBD2	many	TRBJ2-1	CASSLRLAGVEQFF	TGTGCCAGCAGCTTGAGGCTAGCGGGGGTTGAGCAGTTCTTC
TRBV6-1	TRBD1	many	TRBJ2-5	CASREQGARETQYF	TGTGCCAGCAGGGAACAGGGGGCGCGAGAGACCCAGTACTTC
TRBV28	TRBD1	many	TRBJ2-4	CAHGTGVNIQYF	TGTGCCCACGGGACAGGGGTTAACATTCAGTACTTC
TRBV11-2	TRBD2	many	TRBJ2-5	CASSLATSGGGETQYF	TGTGCCAGCAGCTTAGCGACTAGCGGGGGAGGTGAGACCCAGTACTTC
TRBV5-1	TRBD2	many	TRBJ2-5	CASSLSGTSNQETQYF	TGCGCCAGCAGCTTGTCCGGGACTAGCAATCAAGAGACCCAGTACTTC
TRBV29-1	TRBD1	many	TRBJ1-1	CSVRTGRMNTEAFF	TGCAGCGTCAGGACAGGGCGGATGAACACTGAAGCTTTCTTT
TRBV5-1	-	many	TRBJ1-1	CASSQQGWVSANTEAFF	TGCGCCAGCAGCCAGCAGGGTTGGGTGAGCGCGAACACTGAAGCTTTCTTT
TRBV5-6	-	many	TRBJ1-3	CASSWGVRGPSGNTIYF	TGTGCCAGCAGCTGGGGCGTTCGGGGTCCCTCTGGAAACACCATATATTTT
TRBV28	-	-	TRBJ2-7	CASSFPGTGAYEQYF	TGTGCCAGCAGTTTTCCCGGGACTGGAGCCTACGAGCAGTACTTC